This T cell receptor beta chain was observed in a study of blood T cell repertoires in COVID-19 (dated by TCRdb to about 2020). Background for the entire study: Collaborator samples came from the United States, Italy and Spain and covered acute and convalescent phases of COVID-19. The material from the prospective study consisted of cDNA or gDNA derived from T cells, B-cell-depleted T cells, or PBMCs. Subjects who had been exposed to COVID-19, were actively infected with it, or had recovered from it provided the deeply sampled blood TCRbeta repertoires that made up the dataset. The repertoires were released in a freely available public database intended as a resource for research on the immune response to SARS-CoV-2. The samples were drawn from two sources: the first 160 participants of the ongoing ImmuneRACE study, and over 1,000 subjects contributed by 6 global collaborators. The sample metadata nearly always contained a de-identified subject ID, COVID-19 status, age in years and sex. HLA class I and class II types, where available, came from metadata supplied by the sample provider rather than from assay-based typing.

Whole blood was collected in K2EDTA tubes by collaborating institutions according to the institutions' own protocols. For TCRbeta analysis, collaborators shipped samples in one of three forms: frozen whole blood, isolated PBMCs, or DNA extracted from either of those sample types. Here V drops 4 bases and J drops 0 bases, and the junction holds 6 bases not matched to any gene. Looking up the germline V gene yields CDR1 SGHDN and CDR2 FVKESK. From cysteine to phenylalanine, the CDR3 is 17 amino acids long. Left in the record is the CDR3 DNA by itself, 51 bases read in frame from the first base. TCRbeta CDR3 regions were amplified from genomic DNA using the immunoSEQ Assay, a bias-controlled multiplex PCR. Concerning the study's data processing: Nucleated cell counts per sample were estimated from amplification of reference gene primers within the assay. To quantify the absolute abundance of each unique TCRbeta CDR3 rearrangement, sequence reads were collapsed and filtered. For each sample, productive Simpson clonality was calculated by taking the square root of Simpson's diversity index across productive rearrangements. Here the immuneACCESS table is served through TCRdb, limited to in-frame sequences with V and J called. Missing clones are a known gap in these copies; in checked studies unresolved V genes cover under half, and the rest lacks a known reason. V and J calls and clone size are given by that table; D and trimming were obtained from the DNA. Recorded for this sample are about 83,000 clones; roughly 82% of them occurred a single time. The top ten hold about 8.5% of the sample.

Study-wide conclusions, independent of this receptor: The quantity of clinical and demographic metadata differed by source and by participant and was supplied without curation.

About this clone itself: The clone's antigen remains unknown. No much larger clonotype is one base removed from it; base qualities were not supplied.

The sequence joins TRBV14 to TRBJ1-6, and TRBD1 matches 7 of the central bases. The material sequenced was peripheral blood. This TCR derives from a man aged 45-65 years with active COVID-19. The nucleotide sequence reads TGTGCCAGCAGCCTTCGACAGGGCAGCTCCTATAATTCACCCCTCCACTTT. Translated, this gives CASSLRQGSSYNSPLHF. Reference TRBV14 and TRBJ1-6 genes cover what lies past the CDR3, so the full variable domain is EAGVTQFPSHSVIEKGQTVTLRCDPISGHDNLYWYRRVMGKEIKFLLHFVKESKQDESGMPNNRFLAERTGGTYSTLKVQPAELEDSGVYFCASSLRQGSSYNSPLHFGNGTRLTVT.